The rows below give T cell receptor beta chains drawn from one sample of a study of T cells in Graves' hyperthyroidism and ophthalmopathy. TCRdb fed the multiplex PCR reads into MiXCR, producing one record per CDR3 protein. This table holds some 490,000 distinct CDR3 sequences, less than 25% found once. Sequenced: blood. The receptors were gathered from a woman in her 70s with Graves' ophthalmopathy. Both conserved end residues are trimmed from each CDR3.

V gene	CDR3 protein
TRBV20-1	SARPDSPNSPLH
TRBV30	AWSLSRGSTDTQY
TRBV6-1	ASSRTGVSNQPQH
TRBV6-1	ASSLRRPDTDTQY
TRBV28	ASSPRQVNEQF
TRBV5-1	ASSLEGASGNTIY
TRBV3-1	ASSQVSGDEQF
TRBV19	ASSFGRKDGYT
TRBV28	ASSLNTASVKNIQY
TRBV30	AWSVGQGGNQPQH
TRBV20-1	SAREIGGRYEAF
TRBV12-3/TRBV12-4	ASSFGGARQPQH
TRBV5-1	ASSPDGGINEQF
TRBV12-3/TRBV12-4	AGRKTVASGANVLT
TRBV9	ASSTQGARIETQY
TRBV3-1	ASSQDWVRGETQY
TRBV11-3	ASSSEGTSGTGELF
TRBV28	ASSLSAGGLIDTQY
TRBV6-1	ASSDRGLYGYT
TRBV11-1	ASSLGAVKQETQY
TRBV19	ASSSHTSGSRSRFYEQY
TRBV7-7	ASSLGLEGNEQF
TRBV6-1	ASRPDRGPGQPQH
TRBV5-1	ASTDPGQGNTEAF
TRBV9	ASSATGKRGMDNEQF
TRBV6-1	ASLDRGRNYGYT
TRBV30	AWTLKSGNSPLH
TRBV2	ASSEDGQGYQPQH
TRBV5-1	ASSLGAVGTEAF
TRBV7-2	ASSPRTGDTPGTEAF
TRBV5-1	ASSLGRRTETQY
TRBV6-1	ASRLTGSTDTQY
TRBV18	ASSPTTGAVDTQY
TRBV7-9	ASSWRDRRGNTIY
TRBV11-2	ASSLTGWTYNEQF
TRBV3-1	ASSQDLWEQY
TRBV25-1	ASSDAGTSAGELF
TRBV27	ASSTGGSGNTIY
TRBV12-5	ASGPGQGNSPLH
TRBV3-1	ASSQDGRTLEQY
TRBV7-2	ASSLAVAGANVLT
TRBV7-6	ASSSLGGVHNEQF
TRBV6-5	ASSSSTTPLETQY
TRBV10-3	AIRDRAVTEAF